This TCR beta chain is drawn from a study of cytomegalovirus exposure and HLA in healthy donors. About the study: One earlier analysis, a look at 180 million or so T cells, found around 110 million unique TCR beta sequences. Assignment to the Caucasian-associated ancestry cluster applied to less than 85% of the approximately 390 genotyped donors.

Points from the study as a whole: Later work associated fewer than 20,000 TCR beta sequences with HLA alleles at 0.05 false discovery rate. Later analysis suggested most CMV-associated TCR beta chains were HLA-restricted.

PCR primers comprised 60 Vbeta and 13 Jbeta primers. Method: immunoSEQ multiplex PCR; TCRdb's copy keeps in-frame clones and lacks some. The sample includes tens of thousands of clones, 70% to 80% of them seen just once. Only a few counts were recorded for this clone. What it binds is not known. Germline V gene lookup returns CDR1 LNHDA and CDR2 SQIVND (reference sequence). This CDR3 has 15 amino acids. V was pared by 4 bases and J by 0 bases, with 10 bases between. This clonotype was sampled from a woman in her twenties or thirties in good health and CMV-seropositive. The chain has TRBV19 and TRBJ2-1; no firm D call. What was sequenced was PBMCs. This CDR3 is CASSSRPSSYNEQFF. The CDR3 DNA follows: TGTGCCAGTAGTAGCCGGCCTAGCTCCTACAATGAGCAGTTCTTC.